These T cell receptor beta chains were read from a single sample in a study of shared clonotypes between healthy human individuals. TCRdb keeps only in-frame clones here, not all; method: immunoSEQ multiplex PCR. The repertoire holds 850,000 to 1,100,000 clones, roughly 80% seen once, with about 0.94% in the top ten. The sequenced sample consisted of memory CD4+ T cells from PBMCs. The receptors were sampled from a man between 18 and 29 years old in good health. Some clones in this sample may be carry-over from other donors' samples. Each CDR3 is given with its conserved first and last residue. A D gene is named only where the DNA matches it firmly. The size entry is marked missing in some rows and otherwise reads once, few, many or a size class.

abundance: .
j_gene: TRBJ2-1
d_gene: TRBD2
len: 17
v_gene: TRBV19
CDR3nt: TGTGCCAGTAGTATGAGCCCGACTAGCGGGAGGGCCGGTGAGCAGTTCTTC
CDR3aa: CASSMSPTSGRAGEQFF

abundance: .
j_gene: TRBJ1-2
d_gene: .
len: 21
v_gene: TRBV1
CDR3nt: TGCACCAGCACCTACAGGGGGCTTTTAAAAATGTGGGCAAAAAAGGTTTATGGCTACACCTTC
CDR3aa: CTSTYRGLLKMWAKKVYGYTF

abundance: .
j_gene: TRBJ2-1
d_gene: .
len: 15
v_gene: TRBV29-1
CDR3nt: TGCAGCGCCTTCTCAGGGAGTGGGTCCTACAATGAGCAGTTCTTC
CDR3aa: CSAFSGSGSYNEQFF

abundance: .
j_gene: TRBJ2-7
d_gene: .
len: 13
v_gene: TRBV28
CDR3nt: TGTGCCAGCAGTTTCTCCAGAACCTACGAGCAGTACTTC
CDR3aa: CASSFSRTYEQYF

abundance: .
j_gene: TRBJ1-2
d_gene: TRBD1
len: 14
v_gene: TRBV5-4
CDR3nt: TGTGCCAGCAGCCGAGAGACAGGGGCTGATGGCTACACCTTC
CDR3aa: CASSRETGADGYTF

abundance: .
j_gene: TRBJ1-1
d_gene: .
len: 16
v_gene: TRBV5-1
CDR3nt: TGCGCCAGCAGCTTGAGGGCAGGGCCCCAACCCGCTGAAGCTTTCTTT
CDR3aa: CASSLRAGPQPAEAFF

abundance: .
j_gene: TRBJ2-5
d_gene: .
len: 15
v_gene: TRBV14
CDR3nt: TGTGCCAGCAGCCAAGGTGTATGGTGGGTGGAGACCCAGTACTTC
CDR3aa: CASSQGVWWVETQYF

abundance: .
j_gene: TRBJ1-1
d_gene: .
len: 16
v_gene: TRBV21-1
CDR3nt: TGTGCCAGCAGCACCTCGGGGACAGGACCTCGAACTGAAGCTTTCTTT
CDR3aa: CASSTSGTGPRTEAFF

abundance: .
j_gene: TRBJ2-3
d_gene: .
len: 16
v_gene: TRBV9
CDR3nt: TGTGCCAGCAGCACTCGGACCCGGAGGAGCACAGATACGCAGTATTTT
CDR3aa: CASSTRTRRSTDTQYF

abundance: .
j_gene: TRBJ2-1
d_gene: .
len: 12
v_gene: TRBV28
CDR3nt: TGTGCCAGCAGTGACAGATACAATGAGCAGTTCTTC
CDR3aa: CASSDRYNEQFF

abundance: many
j_gene: TRBJ1-1
d_gene: .
len: 13
v_gene: TRBV27
CDR3nt: TGTGCCAGCAGTTTATCGAGGGACACTGAAGCTTTCTTT
CDR3aa: CASSLSRDTEAFF

abundance: .
j_gene: TRBJ1-1
d_gene: .
len: 14
v_gene: TRBV19
CDR3nt: TGTGCCAGTAGTATTTCTTCTGACAAAAGGTTGGCTTTCTTT
CDR3aa: CASSISSDKRLAFF

abundance: .
j_gene: TRBJ2-7
d_gene: .
len: 13
v_gene: TRBV28
CDR3nt: TGTGCCAGCACCGGGATTCCTTCCTACGAGCAGTACTTC
CDR3aa: CASTGIPSYEQYF

abundance: .
j_gene: TRBJ2-5
d_gene: .
len: 14
v_gene: TRBV9
CDR3nt: TGTGCCAGCAGGGAGGGAGGCTCGTTGGGGACCCAGTACTTC
CDR3aa: CASREGGSLGTQYF

abundance: .
j_gene: TRBJ2-7
d_gene: .
len: 16
v_gene: TRBV6-5
CDR3nt: TGTGCCAGCAGTTACTATGGCGGGCCCCCGTTGCGGGAGCAGTACTTC
CDR3aa: CASSYYGGPPLREQYF

abundance: .
j_gene: TRBJ1-1
d_gene: .
len: 13
v_gene: TRBV28
CDR3nt: TGTGCCAGCAGTTTTCGGGAGATCACTGAAGCTTTCTTT
CDR3aa: CASSFREITEAFF

abundance: .
j_gene: TRBJ2-1
d_gene: TRBD1
len: 15
v_gene: TRBV5-4
CDR3nt: TGTGCCAGCAGCTTGGTTTCCTCCGGGACAGTAGGGCAGTTCTTC
CDR3aa: CASSLVSSGTVGQFF

abundance: .
j_gene: TRBJ1-2
d_gene: .
len: 15
v_gene: TRBV7-9
CDR3nt: TGTGCCAGCAGCGTAGCCGACAGGACAAACTATGGCTACACCTTC
CDR3aa: CASSVADRTNYGYTF

abundance: .
j_gene: TRBJ2-2
d_gene: .
len: 17
v_gene: TRBV9
CDR3nt: TGTGCCAGCAGCGTAGCCGGTATGATCATGTACGCCGGGGAGCTGTTTTTT
CDR3aa: CASSVAGMIMYAGELFF

abundance: .
j_gene: TRBJ1-5
d_gene: TRBD1
len: 13
v_gene: TRBV30
CDR3nt: TGTGCCTGGGCCACAGGGGGCAATCAGCCCCAGCATTTT
CDR3aa: CAWATGGNQPQHF

abundance: .
j_gene: TRBJ1-2
d_gene: TRBD1
len: 14
v_gene: TRBV28
CDR3nt: TGTGCCAGCAGAGAGGGACAGGGGTCCTATGGCTACACCTTC
CDR3aa: CASREGQGSYGYTF

abundance: .
j_gene: TRBJ2-3
d_gene: .
len: 12
v_gene: TRBV5-4
CDR3nt: TGTGCCAGCAGCTTGGGAGCAGATACGCAGTATTTT
CDR3aa: CASSLGADTQYF

abundance: .
j_gene: TRBJ1-1
d_gene: .
len: 14
v_gene: TRBV4-3
CDR3nt: TGCGCCAGCAGCCAAGATGGGCAGGACACTGAAGCTTTCTTT
CDR3aa: CASSQDGQDTEAFF

abundance: once
j_gene: TRBJ2-7
d_gene: TRBD1
len: 14
v_gene: TRBV7-8
CDR3nt: TGTGCCAGCAGCTACAGGACAGGGGTGGACGAGCAGTACTTC
CDR3aa: CASSYRTGVDEQYF

abundance: few
j_gene: TRBJ1-1
d_gene: .
len: 15
v_gene: TRBV30
CDR3nt: TGTGCCTGGAGTGTAGCAGGGGTGGCGAACACTGAAGCTTTCTTT
CDR3aa: CAWSVAGVANTEAFF

abundance: few
j_gene: TRBJ2-3
d_gene: .
len: 16
v_gene: TRBV9
CDR3nt: TGTGCCAGCAGCGTAGGGGGTAGCGGTACCACAGATACGCAGTATTTT
CDR3aa: CASSVGGSGTTDTQYF

abundance: .
j_gene: TRBJ1-1
d_gene: .
len: 15
v_gene: TRBV5-8
CDR3nt: TGTGCCAGCAGCTTGGCGACACTTTATAACACTGAAGCTTTCTTT
CDR3aa: CASSLATLYNTEAFF

abundance: .
j_gene: TRBJ1-2
d_gene: .
len: 18
v_gene: TRBV5-4
CDR3nt: TGTGCCAGCAGCTTGGGGGGTCTTCGAGCAGGGTATAACTATGGCTACACCTTC
CDR3aa: CASSLGGLRAGYNYGYTF

abundance: .
j_gene: TRBJ2-7
d_gene: .
len: 15
v_gene: TRBV18
CDR3nt: TGTGCCAGCTCACTCGCAGGGTTACCTCTACGAGAGCAGTACTTC
CDR3aa: CASSLAGLPLREQYF

abundance: .
j_gene: TRBJ2-5
d_gene: .
len: 17
v_gene: TRBV9
CDR3nt: TGTGCCAGCAGCGCTAGCTTGGCGGGGAATTCACAAGAGACCCAGTACTTC
CDR3aa: CASSASLAGNSQETQYF

abundance: .
j_gene: TRBJ1-3
d_gene: .
len: 17
v_gene: TRBV7-9
CDR3nt: TGTGCCAGCAGCTTAGGTCTTGGGACACCCTCTGGAAACACCATATATTTT
CDR3aa: CASSLGLGTPSGNTIYF

abundance: .
j_gene: TRBJ2-1
d_gene: .
len: 15
v_gene: TRBV5-4
CDR3nt: TGTGCCAGCAGCTTGGAGGCGGGTTCCTACAATGAGCAGTTCTTC
CDR3aa: CASSLEAGSYNEQFF

abundance: few
j_gene: TRBJ1-1
d_gene: .
len: 15
v_gene: TRBV5-6
CDR3nt: TGTGCCAGCAGCATAGGGGGGCAAACGAACACTGAAGCTTTCTTT
CDR3aa: CASSIGGQTNTEAFF

abundance: .
j_gene: TRBJ2-7
d_gene: TRBD1
len: 16
v_gene: TRBV30
CDR3nt: TGTGCCTGGAGTGTAACCCAACCGAGGACAGGGGGGGAGCAGTACTTC
CDR3aa: CAWSVTQPRTGGEQYF

abundance: .
j_gene: TRBJ2-6
d_gene: .
len: 15
v_gene: TRBV5-1
CDR3nt: TGCGCCAGCAGTGAGCCAAGTACCGGGGCCAACGTCCTGACTTTC
CDR3aa: CASSEPSTGANVLTF

abundance: .
j_gene: TRBJ1-1
d_gene: .
len: 13
v_gene: TRBV5-1
CDR3nt: TGCGCCAGCAGTGGGGGGCAGAACACTGAAGCTTTCTTT
CDR3aa: CASSGGQNTEAFF

abundance: .
j_gene: TRBJ2-7
d_gene: .
len: 14
v_gene: TRBV9
CDR3nt: TGTGCCAGCAGCGTAGGGGGGGTCTCCTACGAGCAGTACTTC
CDR3aa: CASSVGGVSYEQYF

abundance: many
j_gene: TRBJ1-3
d_gene: .
len: 16
v_gene: TRBV4-2
CDR3nt: TGTGCCAGCAGCCAAGTTGGACGAGACTCTGGAAACACCATATATTTT
CDR3aa: CASSQVGRDSGNTIYF

abundance: .
j_gene: TRBJ1-1
d_gene: .
len: 14
v_gene: TRBV7-6
CDR3nt: TGTGCCAGCAGCCCCCTGGGCATGAACACTGAAGCTTTCTTT
CDR3aa: CASSPLGMNTEAFF

abundance: .
j_gene: TRBJ2-7
d_gene: .
len: 12
v_gene: TRBV7-8
CDR3nt: TGTGCCAGCAGCAAGACGTTTGGGGAGCAGTACTTC
CDR3aa: CASSKTFGEQYF

abundance: .
j_gene: TRBJ2-7
d_gene: .
len: 14
v_gene: TRBV28
CDR3nt: TGTGCCAGCAGTCTCACTACAGGGATCGACGAGCAGTACTTC
CDR3aa: CASSLTTGIDEQYF

abundance: .
j_gene: TRBJ2-2
d_gene: .
len: 16
v_gene: TRBV11-2
CDR3nt: TGTGCCAGCAGCCTTAGAGTAGGGGTGTTCACCGGGGAGCTGTTTTTT
CDR3aa: CASSLRVGVFTGELFF

abundance: .
j_gene: TRBJ1-5
d_gene: TRBD1
len: 15
v_gene: TRBV28
CDR3nt: TGTGCCAGCAGTTTATCACAGGGGGGCAATCAGCCCCAGCATTTT
CDR3aa: CASSLSQGGNQPQHF

abundance: .
j_gene: TRBJ2-3
d_gene: .
len: 13
v_gene: TRBV28
CDR3nt: TGTGCCAGCAGTGGGTACGAACGAGATACGCAGTATTTT
CDR3aa: CASSGYERDTQYF

abundance: .
j_gene: TRBJ2-3
d_gene: TRBD2
len: 19
v_gene: TRBV4-1
CDR3nt: TGCGCCAGCAGCCAAGCCACAGGTACTAGCGGGAGAGGCACAGATACGCAGTATTTT
CDR3aa: CASSQATGTSGRGTDTQYF

abundance: .
j_gene: TRBJ1-6
d_gene: .
len: 15
v_gene: TRBV27
CDR3nt: TGTGCCAGCCGACCGGGGGCAACCGGGAATTCACCCCTCCACTTT
CDR3aa: CASRPGATGNSPLHF

abundance: .
j_gene: TRBJ2-1
d_gene: TRBD2
len: 13
v_gene: TRBV29-1
CDR3nt: TGCAGCGTCTACGGGGGGAGAAACAATGAGCAGTTCTTC
CDR3aa: CSVYGGRNNEQFF

abundance: many
j_gene: TRBJ1-1
d_gene: .
len: 14
v_gene: TRBV27
CDR3nt: TGTGCCAGTCTACCCAGGGAGAGGGACACTGAAGCTTTCTTT
CDR3aa: CASLPRERDTEAFF

abundance: .
j_gene: TRBJ1-2
d_gene: .
len: 17
v_gene: TRBV28
CDR3nt: TGTGCCAGCAGTCCCGGGACGGCCAATCTACCGCTCTATGGCTACACCTTC
CDR3aa: CASSPGTANLPLYGYTF

abundance: .
j_gene: TRBJ2-7
d_gene: .
len: 13
v_gene: TRBV28
CDR3nt: TGTGCCAGCACTCCGGGTCAACCCTACGAGCAGTACTTC
CDR3aa: CASTPGQPYEQYF

abundance: .
j_gene: TRBJ2-4
d_gene: .
len: 15
v_gene: TRBV2
CDR3nt: TGTGCCAGCAGCTTGCTGACTATAGCCAAAAACATTCAGTACTTC
CDR3aa: CASSLLTIAKNIQYF

abundance: .
j_gene: TRBJ1-6
d_gene: .
len: 16
v_gene: TRBV30
CDR3nt: TGTGCCTGGAGGAGTATCGCCTTAGGGGGGAATTCACCCCTCCACTTT
CDR3aa: CAWRSIALGGNSPLHF

abundance: .
j_gene: TRBJ1-1
d_gene: TRBD1
len: 16
v_gene: TRBV5-1
CDR3nt: TGCGCCAGCAGCCTGGGCCTGGGACAGTTGAACACTGAAGCTTTCTTT
CDR3aa: CASSLGLGQLNTEAFF